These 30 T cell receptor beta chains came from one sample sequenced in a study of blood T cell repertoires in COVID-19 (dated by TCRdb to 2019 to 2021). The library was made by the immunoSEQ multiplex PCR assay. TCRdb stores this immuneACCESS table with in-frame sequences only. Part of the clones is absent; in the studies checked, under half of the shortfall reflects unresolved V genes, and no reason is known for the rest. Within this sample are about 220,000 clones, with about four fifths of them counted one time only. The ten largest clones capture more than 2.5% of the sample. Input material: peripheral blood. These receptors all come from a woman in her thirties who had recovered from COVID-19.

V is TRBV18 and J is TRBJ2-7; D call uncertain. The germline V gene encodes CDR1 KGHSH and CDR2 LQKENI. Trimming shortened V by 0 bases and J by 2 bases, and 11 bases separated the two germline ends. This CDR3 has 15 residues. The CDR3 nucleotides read TGTGCCAGCTCACCACCGAGCAGCCAGGCCTACGAGCAGTACTTC. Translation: CASSPPSSQAYEQYF.

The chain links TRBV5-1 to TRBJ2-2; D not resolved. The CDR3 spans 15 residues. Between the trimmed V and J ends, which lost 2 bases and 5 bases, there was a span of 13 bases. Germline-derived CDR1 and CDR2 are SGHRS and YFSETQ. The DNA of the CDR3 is TGCGCCAGCAGCTTTTCCGTGAGTTTTACCGGGGAGCTGTTTTTT. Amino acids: CASSFSVSFTGELFF. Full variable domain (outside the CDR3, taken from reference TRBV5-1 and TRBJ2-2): KAGVTQTPRYLIKTRGQQVTLSCSPISGHRSVSWYQQTPGQGLQFLFEYFSETQRNKGNFPGRFSGRQFSNSRSEMNVSTLELGDSALYLCASSFSVSFTGELFFGEGSRLTVL.

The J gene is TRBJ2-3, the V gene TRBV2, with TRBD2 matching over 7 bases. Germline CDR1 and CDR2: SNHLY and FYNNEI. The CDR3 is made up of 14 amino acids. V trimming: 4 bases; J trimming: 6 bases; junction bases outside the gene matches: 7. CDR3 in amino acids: CASSGDGRKDTQYF. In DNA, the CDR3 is TGTGCCAGCAGTGGAGACGGGAGGAAGGATACGCAGTATTTT.

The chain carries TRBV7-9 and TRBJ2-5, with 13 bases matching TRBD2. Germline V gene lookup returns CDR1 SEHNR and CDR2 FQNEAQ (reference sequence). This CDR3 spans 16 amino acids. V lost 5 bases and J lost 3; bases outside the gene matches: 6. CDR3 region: CASSLGLAGAKETQYF. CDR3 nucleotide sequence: TGTGCCAGCAGCCTCGGACTAGCGGGGGCTAAAGAGACCCAGTACTTC. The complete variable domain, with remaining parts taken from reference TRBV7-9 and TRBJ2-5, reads DTGVSQNPRHKITKRGQNVTFRCDPISEHNRLYWYRQTLGQGPEFLTYFQNEAQLEKSRLLSDRFSAERPKGSFSTLEIQRTEQGDSAMYLCASSLGLAGAKETQYFGPGTRLLVL.

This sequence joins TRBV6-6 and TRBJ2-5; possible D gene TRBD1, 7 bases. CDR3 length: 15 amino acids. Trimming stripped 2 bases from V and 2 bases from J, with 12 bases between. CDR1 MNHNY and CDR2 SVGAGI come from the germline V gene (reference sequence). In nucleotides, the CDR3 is TGTGCCAGCAGTTACGGCGGGACAGTTCAAGAGACCCAGTACTTC. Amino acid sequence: CASSYGGTVQETQYF.

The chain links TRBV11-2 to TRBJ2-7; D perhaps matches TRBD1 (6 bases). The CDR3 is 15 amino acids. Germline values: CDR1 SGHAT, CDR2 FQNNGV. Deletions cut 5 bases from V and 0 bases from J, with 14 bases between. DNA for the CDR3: TGTGCCAGCAGCCTATTACAGGGTTCCTCCTACGAGCAGTACTTC. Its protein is CASSLLQGSSYEQYF. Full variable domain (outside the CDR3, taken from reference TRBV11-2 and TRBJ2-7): EAGVAQSPRYKIIEKRQSVAFWCNPISGHATLYWYQQILGQGPKLLIQFQNNGVVDDSQLPKDRFSAERLKGVDSTLKIQPAKLEDSAVYLCASSLLQGSSYEQYFGPGTRLTVT.

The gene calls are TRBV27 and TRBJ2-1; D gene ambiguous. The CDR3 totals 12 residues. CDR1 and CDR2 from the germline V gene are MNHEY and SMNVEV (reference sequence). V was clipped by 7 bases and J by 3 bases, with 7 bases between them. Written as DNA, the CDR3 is TGTGCCAGCATGAGCGACTACAATGAGCAGTTCTTC. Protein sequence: CASMSDYNEQFF.

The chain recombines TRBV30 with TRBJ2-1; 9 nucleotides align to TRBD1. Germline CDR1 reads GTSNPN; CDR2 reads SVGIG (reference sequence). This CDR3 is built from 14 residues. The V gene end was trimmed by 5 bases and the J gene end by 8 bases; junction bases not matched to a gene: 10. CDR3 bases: TGTGCCTGGGCCTCGGGACAGGGCTTCGATGAGCAGTTCTTC. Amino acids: CAWASGQGFDEQFF. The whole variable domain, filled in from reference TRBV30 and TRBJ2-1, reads SQTIHQWPATLVQPVGSPLSLECTVEGTSNPNLYWYRQAAGRGLQLLFYSVGIGQISSEVPQNLSASRPQDRQFILSSKKLLLSDSGFYLCAWASGQGFDEQFFGPGTRLTVL.

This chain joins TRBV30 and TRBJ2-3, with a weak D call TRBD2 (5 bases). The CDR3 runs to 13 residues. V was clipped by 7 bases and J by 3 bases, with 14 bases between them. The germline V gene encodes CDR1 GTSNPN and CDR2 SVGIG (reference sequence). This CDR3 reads CALEAKSTDTQYF. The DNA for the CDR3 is TGTGCCTTGGAGGCCAAGAGTACAGATACGCAGTATTTT.

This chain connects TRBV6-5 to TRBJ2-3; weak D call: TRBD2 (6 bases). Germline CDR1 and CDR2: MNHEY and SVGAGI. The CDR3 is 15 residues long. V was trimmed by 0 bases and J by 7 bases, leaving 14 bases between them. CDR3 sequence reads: CASSYSTGALYTQYF. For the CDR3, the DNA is TGTGCCAGCAGTTACTCGACGGGAGCTCTATATACGCAGTATTTT.

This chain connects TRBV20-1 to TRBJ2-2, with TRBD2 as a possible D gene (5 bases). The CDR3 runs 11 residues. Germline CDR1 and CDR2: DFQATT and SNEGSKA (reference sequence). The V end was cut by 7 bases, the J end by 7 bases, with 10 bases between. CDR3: CSGARGGELFF. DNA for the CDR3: TGCAGTGGGGCCCGGGGCGGGGAGCTGTTTTTT.

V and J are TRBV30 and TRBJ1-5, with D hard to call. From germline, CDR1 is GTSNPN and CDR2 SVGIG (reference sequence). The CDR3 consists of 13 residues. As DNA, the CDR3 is TGTGGGGCAGCCTTAGGCAGCAATCAGCCCCAGCATTTT. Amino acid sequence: CGAALGSNQPQHF. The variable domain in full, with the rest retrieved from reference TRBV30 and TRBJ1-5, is SQTIHQWPATLVQPVGSPLSLECTVEGTSNPNLYWYRQAAGRGLQLLFYSVGIGQISSEVPQNLSASRPQDRQFILSSKKLLLSDSGFYLCGAALGSNQPQHFGDGTRLSIL.

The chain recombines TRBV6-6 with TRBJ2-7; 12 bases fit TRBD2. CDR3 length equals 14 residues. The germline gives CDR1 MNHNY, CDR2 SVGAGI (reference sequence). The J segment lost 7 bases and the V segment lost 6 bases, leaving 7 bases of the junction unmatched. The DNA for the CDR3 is TGTGCCAGCAGCTCACTAGCGGGAGGTCGGGAGCAGTACTTC. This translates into CASSSLAGGREQYF.

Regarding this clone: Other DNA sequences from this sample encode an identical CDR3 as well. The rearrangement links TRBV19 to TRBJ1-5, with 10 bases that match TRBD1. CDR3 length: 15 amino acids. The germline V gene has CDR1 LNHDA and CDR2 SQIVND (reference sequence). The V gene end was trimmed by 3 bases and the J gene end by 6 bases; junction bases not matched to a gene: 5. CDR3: CASSIDGTGVQPQHF. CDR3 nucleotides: TGTGCCAGTAGTATTGATGGGACAGGGGTTCAGCCCCAGCATTTT.

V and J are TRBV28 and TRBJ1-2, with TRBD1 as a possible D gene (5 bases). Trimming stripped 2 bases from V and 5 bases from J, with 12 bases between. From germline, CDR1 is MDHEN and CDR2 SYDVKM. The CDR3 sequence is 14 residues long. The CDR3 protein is CASSLPPGDYGYTF. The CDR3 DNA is TGTGCCAGCAGTTTACCGCCGGGGGATTATGGCTACACCTTC.

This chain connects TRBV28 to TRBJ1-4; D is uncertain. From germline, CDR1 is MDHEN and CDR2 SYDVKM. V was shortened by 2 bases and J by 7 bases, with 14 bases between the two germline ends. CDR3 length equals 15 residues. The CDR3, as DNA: TGTGCCAGCAGTTTAGGAGGGAGAGCGCGTGAAAAACTGTTTTTT. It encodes CASSLGGRAREKLFF.

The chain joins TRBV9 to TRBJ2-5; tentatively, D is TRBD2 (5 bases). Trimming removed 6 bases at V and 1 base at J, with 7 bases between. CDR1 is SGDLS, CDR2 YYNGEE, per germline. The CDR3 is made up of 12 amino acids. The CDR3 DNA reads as TGTGCCAGCACGCTAGCCCAAGAGACCCAGTACTTC. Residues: CASTLAQETQYF.

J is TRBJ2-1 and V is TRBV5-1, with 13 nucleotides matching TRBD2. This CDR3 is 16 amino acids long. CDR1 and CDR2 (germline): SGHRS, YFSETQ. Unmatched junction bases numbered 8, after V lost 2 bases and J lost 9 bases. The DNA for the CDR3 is TGCGCCAGCAGCTTAATTAGGACTAGCGGGAGCCCTGAGCAGTTCTTC. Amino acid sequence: CASSLIRTSGSPEQFF.

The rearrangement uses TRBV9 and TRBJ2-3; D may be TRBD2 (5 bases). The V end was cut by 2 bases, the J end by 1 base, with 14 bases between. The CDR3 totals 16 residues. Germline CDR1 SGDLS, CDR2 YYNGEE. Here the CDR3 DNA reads TGTGCCAGCAGCGTGAGAGCGGTAAGAGGCACAGATACGCAGTATTTT. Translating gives CASSVRAVRGTDTQYF.

CDR3 coding DNA: TGTGCCAGTGATCGGGACAGGGGCACCGGGGAGCTGTTTTTT. This gives the protein CASDRDRGTGELFF. The chain links TRBV19 to TRBJ2-2; 10 bases are a match to TRBD1. Germline CDR1 LNHDA, CDR2 SQIVND (reference sequence). V gave up 8 bases and J gave up 4 bases; unmatched junction bases: 4. The CDR3 is 14 residues long.

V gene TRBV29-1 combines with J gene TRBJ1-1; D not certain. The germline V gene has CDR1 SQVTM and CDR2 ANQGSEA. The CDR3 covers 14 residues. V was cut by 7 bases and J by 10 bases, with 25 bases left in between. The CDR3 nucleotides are TGCAGCGCCTTTACGTTGGGCGATTTGGGCCCAGCTTTCTTT. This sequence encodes CSAFTLGDLGPAFF.

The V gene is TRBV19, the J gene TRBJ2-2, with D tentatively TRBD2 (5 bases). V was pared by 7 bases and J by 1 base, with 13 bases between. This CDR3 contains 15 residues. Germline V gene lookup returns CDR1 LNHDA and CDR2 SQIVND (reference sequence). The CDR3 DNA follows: TGTGCCAGTAAGAGAGCGGCCGTGAACACCGGGGAGCTGTTTTTT. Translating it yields CASKRAAVNTGELFF.

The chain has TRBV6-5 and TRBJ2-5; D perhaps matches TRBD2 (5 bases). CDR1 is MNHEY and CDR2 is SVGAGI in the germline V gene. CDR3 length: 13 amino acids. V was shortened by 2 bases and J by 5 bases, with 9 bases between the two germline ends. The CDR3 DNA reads TGTGCCAGCAGTTACCCGGGGAAGGAGACCCAGTACTTC. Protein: CASSYPGKETQYF.

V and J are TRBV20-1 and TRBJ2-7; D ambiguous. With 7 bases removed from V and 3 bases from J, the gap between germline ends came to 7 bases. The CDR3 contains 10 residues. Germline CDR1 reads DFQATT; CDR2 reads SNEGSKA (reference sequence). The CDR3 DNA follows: TGCAGTGTAACCAGCTACGAGCAGTACTTC. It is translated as CSVTSYEQYF.

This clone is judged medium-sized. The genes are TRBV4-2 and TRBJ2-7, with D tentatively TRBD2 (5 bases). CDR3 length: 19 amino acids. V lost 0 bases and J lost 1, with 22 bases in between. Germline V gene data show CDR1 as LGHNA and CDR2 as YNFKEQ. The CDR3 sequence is CASSQDPYGPAEGSYEQYF. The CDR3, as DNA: TGTGCCAGCAGCCAAGACCCATACGGGCCAGCGGAAGGATCCTACGAGCAGTACTTC.

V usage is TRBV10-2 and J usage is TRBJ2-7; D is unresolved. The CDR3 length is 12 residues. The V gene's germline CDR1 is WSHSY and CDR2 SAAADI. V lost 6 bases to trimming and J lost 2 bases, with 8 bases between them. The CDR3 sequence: CASRDDTYEQYF. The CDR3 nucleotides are TGCGCCAGCAGAGACGACACCTACGAGCAGTACTTC.

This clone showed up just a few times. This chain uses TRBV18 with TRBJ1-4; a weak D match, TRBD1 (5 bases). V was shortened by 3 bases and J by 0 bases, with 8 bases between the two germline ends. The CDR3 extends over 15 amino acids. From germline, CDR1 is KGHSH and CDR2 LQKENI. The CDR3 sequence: CASSPGRATNEKLFF. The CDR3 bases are TGTGCCAGCTCACCTGGCAGGGCAACTAATGAAAAACTGTTTTTT.

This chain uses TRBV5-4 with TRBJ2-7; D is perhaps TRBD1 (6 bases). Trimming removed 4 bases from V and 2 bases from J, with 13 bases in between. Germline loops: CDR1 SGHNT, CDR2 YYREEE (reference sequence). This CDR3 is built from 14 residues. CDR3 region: CASSDRDTTYEQYF. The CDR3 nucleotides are TGTGCCAGCAGCGACCGGGACACTACCTACGAGCAGTACTTC.

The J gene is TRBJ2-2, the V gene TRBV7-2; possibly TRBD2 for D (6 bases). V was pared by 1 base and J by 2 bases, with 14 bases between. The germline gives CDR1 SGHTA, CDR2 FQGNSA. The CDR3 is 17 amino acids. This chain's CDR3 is CASSLESGTSNTGELFF. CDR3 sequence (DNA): TGTGCCAGCAGCTTAGAGAGCGGAACTAGCAACACCGGGGAGCTGTTTTTT. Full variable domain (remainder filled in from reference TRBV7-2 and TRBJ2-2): GAGVSQSPSNKVTEKGKDVELRCDPISGHTALYWYRQSLGQGLEFLIYFQGNSAPDKSGLPSDRFSAERTGGSVSTLTIQRTQQEDSAVYLCASSLESGTSNTGELFFGEGSRLTVL.

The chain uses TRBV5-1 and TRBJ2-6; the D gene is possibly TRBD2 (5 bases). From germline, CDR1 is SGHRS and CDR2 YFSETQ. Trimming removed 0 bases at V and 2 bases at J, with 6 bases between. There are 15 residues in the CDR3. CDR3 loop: CASSLEEAGANVLTF. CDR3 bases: TGCGCCAGCAGCTTGGAGGAGGCTGGGGCCAACGTCCTGACTTTC.